This is a list of T cell receptor beta chains from one sample in a study of vaccination effects on CD4 cells after COVID-19. Only in-frame clones appear in the TCRdb table, and some are missing; sequencing was by immunoSEQ multiplex PCR. The table includes 20,000 to 30,000 clones, approximately 70% detected once. Their recognized antigens are unknown. Sequencing used CD4+ T cells from PBMCs cultured with SARS-CoV-2 spike peptides, obtained before COVID-19 vaccination. These receptors all come from a human donor who had a prior SARS-CoV-2 infection. The CDR3 runs from the conserved cysteine through the conserved F or W. Each record gives: clone size, D gene, V gene, J gene, CDR3 DNA, CDR3 protein. A D gene is named only where the DNA matches it firmly. Where a row states a size, it is once, few, many or the class of an expanded clone; other rows omit it.

clone_size: NA; d_call: NA; v_call: TRBV3-1/TRBV3-2; j_call: TRBJ1-2; cdr3_nt: TGTGCCAGCAGCCCCGACGAGGGCGGCTACACCTTC; cdr3_aa: CASSPDEGGYTF
clone_size: NA; d_call: NA; v_call: TRBV19; j_call: TRBJ2-5; cdr3_nt: TGTGCCAGTAGTACAATGGACAGAATTGAAGAGACCCAGTACTTC; cdr3_aa: CASSTMDRIEETQYF
clone_size: NA; d_call: NA; v_call: TRBV6-2/TRBV6-3; j_call: TRBJ2-3; cdr3_nt: TGTGCCAGCAGTTACAGTAGGGCGGCGGGAGATACGCAGTATTTT; cdr3_aa: CASSYSRAAGDTQYF
clone_size: few; d_call: NA; v_call: TRBV18; j_call: TRBJ1-1; cdr3_nt: TGTGCCAGCTCACCATTCGCGGGGGCCAGGAACACTGAAGCTTTCTTT; cdr3_aa: CASSPFAGARNTEAFF
clone_size: NA; d_call: NA; v_call: TRBV24-1; j_call: TRBJ2-3; cdr3_nt: TGTGCCACCAGTGATTTTCGGTCAACTACCTCAGATACGCAGTATTTT; cdr3_aa: CATSDFRSTTSDTQYF
clone_size: once; d_call: NA; v_call: TRBV30; j_call: TRBJ2-6; cdr3_nt: TGTGCCTGGAGTATGGACTCTGGGGCCAACGTCCTGACTTTC; cdr3_aa: CAWSMDSGANVLTF
clone_size: NA; d_call: NA; v_call: TRBV24-1; j_call: TRBJ1-2; cdr3_nt: TGTGCCACCAGTGATAGCAGTTGGGAAGGCTACACCTTC; cdr3_aa: CATSDSSWEGYTF
clone_size: few; d_call: NA; v_call: TRBV3-1/TRBV3-2; j_call: TRBJ2-2; cdr3_nt: TGTGCCAGCAGCCGGCGCGGGTCGAACACCGGGGAGCTGTTTTTT; cdr3_aa: CASSRRGSNTGELFF
clone_size: few; d_call: TRBD2; v_call: TRBV7-3; j_call: TRBJ2-3; cdr3_nt: TGTGCCAGCAGCCCTCGGACTAGCGGGACAGATACGCAGTATTTT; cdr3_aa: CASSPRTSGTDTQYF
clone_size: many; d_call: NA; v_call: TRBV7-2; j_call: TRBJ2-3; cdr3_nt: TGTGCCAGCAGCTTATTAAGGACCACAGATACGCAGTATTTT; cdr3_aa: CASSLLRTTDTQYF
clone_size: NA; d_call: TRBD1; v_call: TRBV7-9; j_call: TRBJ2-1; cdr3_nt: TGTGCCAGCAGCCCGGGACAGGGACCCCTTGGGTACAATGAGCAGTTCTTC; cdr3_aa: CASSPGQGPLGYNEQFF
clone_size: NA; d_call: TRBD1; v_call: TRBV10-3; j_call: TRBJ2-7; cdr3_nt: TGTGCCATCAGTCCAACAGGGGTCCGGATCTATAATTCCTACGAGCAGTACTTC; cdr3_aa: CAISPTGVRIYNSYEQYF
clone_size: NA; d_call: NA; v_call: TRBV9; j_call: TRBJ2-1; cdr3_nt: TGTGCCAGCAGCCCGAACTCCCTCCCCGGGATTAATGAGCAGTTCTTC; cdr3_aa: CASSPNSLPGINEQFF
clone_size: NA; d_call: NA; v_call: TRBV10-3; j_call: TRBJ2-7; cdr3_nt: TGTGCCATCAGTGACGCTACCGGACAGTCCTCGTGGTACGAGCAGTACTTC; cdr3_aa: CAISDATGQSSWYEQYF
clone_size: NA; d_call: TRBD2; v_call: TRBV10-3; j_call: TRBJ2-3; cdr3_nt: TGTGCCACCACTAGCGGGAGTGCAGATACGCAGTATTTT; cdr3_aa: CATTSGSADTQYF
clone_size: NA; d_call: TRBD1; v_call: TRBV10-3; j_call: TRBJ2-3; cdr3_nt: TGTGCCATCAGGGTGACAGGGGGTAGCACAGATACGCAGTATTTT; cdr3_aa: CAIRVTGGSTDTQYF
clone_size: NA; d_call: NA; v_call: TRBV4-1; j_call: TRBJ1-2; cdr3_nt: TGCGCCAGCAGCGCCCGAGCGTCAAGGGACTATGGCTACACCTTC; cdr3_aa: CASSARASRDYGYTF
clone_size: NA; d_call: TRBD2; v_call: TRBV5-1; j_call: TRBJ2-3; cdr3_nt: TGCGCCAGCAGTTGGTCGGGGGGGGCACCGACAGATACGCAGTATTTT; cdr3_aa: CASSWSGGAPTDTQYF
clone_size: NA; d_call: TRBD2; v_call: TRBV29-1; j_call: TRBJ2-1; cdr3_nt: TGCAGCGTCCCGGGACTAGCGGGAAACAATGAGCAGTTCTTC; cdr3_aa: CSVPGLAGNNEQFF
clone_size: NA; d_call: TRBD1; v_call: TRBV27; j_call: TRBJ2-6; cdr3_nt: TGTGCCAGCAGTTTAAAGGGACAGGCCTCTGGGGCCAACGTCCTGACTTTC; cdr3_aa: CASSLKGQASGANVLTF
clone_size: few; d_call: TRBD1; v_call: TRBV5-6; j_call: TRBJ2-2; cdr3_nt: TGTGCCAGCAGCCAAGTGCGACAGGGCGCGAACACCGGGGAGCTGTTTTTT; cdr3_aa: CASSQVRQGANTGELFF
clone_size: NA; d_call: NA; v_call: TRBV7-9; j_call: TRBJ2-3; cdr3_nt: TGTGCCAGCAGCTTACAGGGGGGCTACACAGATACGCAGTATTTT; cdr3_aa: CASSLQGGYTDTQYF
clone_size: once; d_call: NA; v_call: TRBV5-6; j_call: TRBJ1-2; cdr3_nt: TGTGCCAGCAGCTCCCCGCTGGGGGGAGGTGTAGCTGGCTACACCTTC; cdr3_aa: CASSSPLGGGVAGYTF
clone_size: NA; d_call: NA; v_call: TRBV6-5; j_call: TRBJ1-1; cdr3_nt: TGTGCCAGCAGTTGGGGGGGGAGCCTAGCTGAAGCTTTCTTT; cdr3_aa: CASSWGGSLAEAFF
clone_size: NA; d_call: NA; v_call: TRBV7-2; j_call: TRBJ2-1; cdr3_nt: TGTGCCAGCAGCCTTAGTGGGGGGCTCGACTACAATGAGCAGTTCTTC; cdr3_aa: CASSLSGGLDYNEQFF
clone_size: NA; d_call: TRBD2; v_call: TRBV3-1/TRBV3-2; j_call: TRBJ2-7; cdr3_nt: TGTGCCAGCAGCCGGACCCTGAGCGGGAGCGGCAACGAGCAGTACTTC; cdr3_aa: CASSRTLSGSGNEQYF
clone_size: NA; d_call: NA; v_call: TRBV6-1; j_call: TRBJ1-2; cdr3_nt: TGTGCCAGCAGTGAACAGAGGGCAGCTAGCTCTCCCTACACCTTC; cdr3_aa: CASSEQRAASSPYTF
clone_size: NA; d_call: NA; v_call: TRBV5-1; j_call: TRBJ2-3; cdr3_nt: TGCGCCAGCAGCGCCGACCCACAGCGAGCCACAGATACGCAGTATTTT; cdr3_aa: CASSADPQRATDTQYF
clone_size: NA; d_call: NA; v_call: TRBV6-1; j_call: TRBJ2-1; cdr3_nt: TGTGCCAGCAGTGAAGGGGTGGTCAGACCGGCGTTCTTC; cdr3_aa: CASSEGVVRPAFF
clone_size: NA; d_call: NA; v_call: TRBV7-8; j_call: TRBJ2-7; cdr3_nt: TGTGCCAGCAGCTTAGACCGGGGCCACGAGCAGTACTTC; cdr3_aa: CASSLDRGHEQYF
clone_size: NA; d_call: NA; v_call: TRBV30; j_call: TRBJ2-2; cdr3_nt: TGTGCCTGGAGTATTCTAACGAACACCGGGGAGCTGTTTTTT; cdr3_aa: CAWSILTNTGELFF
clone_size: NA; d_call: NA; v_call: TRBV6-5; j_call: TRBJ1-1; cdr3_nt: TGTGCCAGCAACAGACAGGTTTCCACTGAAGCTTTCTTT; cdr3_aa: CASNRQVSTEAFF
clone_size: once; d_call: TRBD2; v_call: TRBV7-8; j_call: TRBJ2-3; cdr3_nt: TGTGCCAGCAGCTTTGGACTAGCGATTAGCACAGATACGCAGTATTTT; cdr3_aa: CASSFGLAISTDTQYF
clone_size: NA; d_call: TRBD2; v_call: TRBV11-3; j_call: TRBJ2-1; cdr3_nt: TGTGCCAGCCGATCGTACGGGACTAGCGGAAACAATGAGCAGTTCTTC; cdr3_aa: CASRSYGTSGNNEQFF
clone_size: NA; d_call: NA; v_call: TRBV2; j_call: TRBJ2-1; cdr3_nt: TGTGCCAGCACCTGGGTGAACAATGAGCAGTTCTTC; cdr3_aa: CASTWVNNEQFF
clone_size: NA; d_call: NA; v_call: TRBV15; j_call: TRBJ1-2; cdr3_nt: TGTGCCACCAGTCAGGGTAGCGACTATGGCTACACCTTC; cdr3_aa: CATSQGSDYGYTF
clone_size: NA; d_call: NA; v_call: TRBV19; j_call: TRBJ1-2; cdr3_nt: TGTGCCAGTCGTAAGACTGAAAGTGGCTACACCTTC; cdr3_aa: CASRKTESGYTF
clone_size: NA; d_call: TRBD2; v_call: TRBV5-1; j_call: TRBJ2-3; cdr3_nt: TGCGCCAGCAGCTCCGGCAGACTAGCGGGAGGGCCAAGAAAAGATACGCAGTATTTT; cdr3_aa: CASSSGRLAGGPRKDTQYF
clone_size: NA; d_call: NA; v_call: TRBV18; j_call: TRBJ1-5; cdr3_nt: TGTGCCAGCTCACCAGGGGACAATCAGCCCCAGCATTTT; cdr3_aa: CASSPGDNQPQHF
clone_size: NA; d_call: TRBD1; v_call: TRBV7-9; j_call: TRBJ2-7; cdr3_nt: TGTGCCAGCAGACCCGGACAGGGCTACGAGCAGTACTTC; cdr3_aa: CASRPGQGYEQYF
clone_size: NA; d_call: NA; v_call: TRBV19; j_call: TRBJ1-4; cdr3_nt: TGTGCCAGTAGTTCCGTCCGGGGCGCAACTAATGAAAAACTGTTTTTT; cdr3_aa: CASSSVRGATNEKLFF
clone_size: NA; d_call: TRBD2; v_call: TRBV19; j_call: TRBJ2-1; cdr3_nt: TGTGCCAGTAGTGCAGCCCCTCCGGGAGGGTCCTACAATGAGCAGTTCTTC; cdr3_aa: CASSAAPPGGSYNEQFF
clone_size: NA; d_call: NA; v_call: TRBV28; j_call: TRBJ1-3; cdr3_nt: TGTGCCAGTTCCCCTCTGAGCTCCCGCTCTGGAAACACCATATATTTT; cdr3_aa: CASSPLSSRSGNTIYF
clone_size: NA; d_call: TRBD1; v_call: TRBV18; j_call: TRBJ2-6; cdr3_nt: TGTGCCAGCTCACCACCGGGACAGGGTATTGGGGCCAACGTCCTGACTTTC; cdr3_aa: CASSPPGQGIGANVLTF
clone_size: NA; d_call: NA; v_call: TRBV7-2; j_call: TRBJ1-4; cdr3_nt: TGTGCCAGCAGCACACAGGGTTCTCACAATGAAAAACTGTTTTTT; cdr3_aa: CASSTQGSHNEKLFF
clone_size: NA; d_call: NA; v_call: TRBV7-2; j_call: TRBJ2-1; cdr3_nt: TGTGCCAGCAGCTCCTACTCAATAGCGGCGAGTGGCAATGAGCAGTTCTTC; cdr3_aa: CASSSYSIAASGNEQFF
clone_size: NA; d_call: NA; v_call: TRBV6-1; j_call: TRBJ1-6; cdr3_nt: TGTGCCAGCAGTGACCTCCCTAGTTGGGCCGGGAATTCACCCCTCCACTTT; cdr3_aa: CASSDLPSWAGNSPLHF
clone_size: medium-sized; d_call: TRBD1; v_call: TRBV7-2; j_call: TRBJ1-2; cdr3_nt: TGTGCCAGCAGCATGCGACAGGGGTTTGGCTACACCTTC; cdr3_aa: CASSMRQGFGYTF
clone_size: few; d_call: NA; v_call: TRBV6-4; j_call: TRBJ1-1; cdr3_nt: TGTGCCAGCAGTGACCCTCCTGCGGGGGAGGGCCGCGGCGCTTTCTTT; cdr3_aa: CASSDPPAGEGRGAFF
clone_size: once; d_call: NA; v_call: TRBV3-1/TRBV3-2; j_call: TRBJ1-2; cdr3_nt: TGTGCCAGCAGCCAAGAACCGCAGGGAATCTATGGCTACACCTTC; cdr3_aa: CASSQEPQGIYGYTF
clone_size: NA; d_call: NA; v_call: TRBV4-3; j_call: TRBJ2-5; cdr3_nt: TGCGCCAGCAGCCGGGATAACAGGCCAGAAGAGACCCAGTACTTC; cdr3_aa: CASSRDNRPEETQYF
clone_size: NA; d_call: NA; v_call: TRBV5-1; j_call: TRBJ2-6; cdr3_nt: TGCGCCAGCAGCTTCTCTGGGGCCAACGTCCTGACTTTC; cdr3_aa: CASSFSGANVLTF
clone_size: NA; d_call: NA; v_call: TRBV11-3; j_call: TRBJ2-7; cdr3_nt: TGTGCCAGCAGCTTCTCGCGGCAGGAATCGGAGCAGTACTTC; cdr3_aa: CASSFSRQESEQYF